The clone carrying this T cell receptor (beta chain) showed up many times. The data were obtained in a study of metastatic and nonmetastatic thyroid tumors. Thyroid surgery took place with no prior treatment in any patient. Germline V CDR1 and CDR2: KGHSY, FQNENV. The V gene lost 4 bases and the J gene lost 6 bases, with 16 bases spanning the gap. The CDR3 has 15 residues. Original data processing: Clinicopathological groups differed in CDR3, with these differences serving to build a distant-metastasis classifier for papillary thyroid cancer. TCRdb reanalyzed the PCR reads with MiXCR. V and J calls and clone size were set by TCRdb, not the authors. The table shows some 19,000 clones, with 25% to 35% occurring only once.

Specimen: tumor tissue. This receptor was obtained from a female donor with papillary thyroid cancer or a benign thyroid nodule (not recorded which). Some clones in this sample may be carry-over from other donors' samples. The chain uses TRBV16 and TRBJ1-5; D may be TRBD1 (5 bases). The CDR3 here is CASSRAQGRFQPQHF. The CDR3, as DNA: TGTGCCAGCAGCCGGGCGCAGGGAAGGTTTCAGCCCCAGCATTTT. Filled out from reference TRBV16 and TRBJ1-5, the complete variable domain reads GEEVAQTPKHLVRGEGQKAKLYCAPIKGHSYVFWYQQVLKNEFKFLISFQNENVFDETGMPKERFSAKCLPNSPCSLEIQATKLEDSAVYFCASSRAQGRFQPQHFGDGTRLSIL.